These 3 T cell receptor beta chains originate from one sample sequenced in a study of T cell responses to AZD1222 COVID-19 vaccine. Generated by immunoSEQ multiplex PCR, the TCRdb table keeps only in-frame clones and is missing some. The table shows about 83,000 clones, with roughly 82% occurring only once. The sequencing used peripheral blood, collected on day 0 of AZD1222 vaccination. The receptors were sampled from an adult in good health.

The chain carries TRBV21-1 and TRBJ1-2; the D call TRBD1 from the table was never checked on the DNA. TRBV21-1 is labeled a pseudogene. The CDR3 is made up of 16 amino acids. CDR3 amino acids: CASSKGDRHPRYGYTF. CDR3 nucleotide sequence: TGTGCCAGCAGCAAAGGGGACAGGCACCCCCGCTATGGCTACACCTTC.

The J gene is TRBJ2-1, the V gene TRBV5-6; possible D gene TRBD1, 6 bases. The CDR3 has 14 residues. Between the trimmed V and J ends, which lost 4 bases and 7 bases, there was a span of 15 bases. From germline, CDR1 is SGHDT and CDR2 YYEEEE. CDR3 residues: CASSLGQGWNEQFF. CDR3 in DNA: TGTGCCAGCAGCCTGGGGCAGGGGTGGAATGAGCAGTTCTTC.

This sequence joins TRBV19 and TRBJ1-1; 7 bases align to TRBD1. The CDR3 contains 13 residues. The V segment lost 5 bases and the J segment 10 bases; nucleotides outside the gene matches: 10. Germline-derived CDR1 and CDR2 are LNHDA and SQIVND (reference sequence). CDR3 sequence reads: CASSVPQTGSAFF. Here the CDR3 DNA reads TGTGCCAGTAGTGTCCCCCAGACAGGGTCAGCTTTCTTT.